This T cell receptor beta chain comes out of a study of CD8+CD57+ T cells in acquired aplastic anemia. Patients who underwent sequencing had shown CD8+CD57+ cell expansion by flow cytometry. Using genomic DNA as the template, TCR beta VDJ and CDR3 profiling was carried out. TCRdb redid the calling of the reads with MiXCR, one entry per CDR3 protein. Here the sample spans 170,000 or so distinct CDR3 sequences, roughly 65% being singletons. V gave up 0 bases and J gave up 3 bases; unmatched junction bases: 1. CDR3 length: 14 residues. Germline V gene data show CDR1 as SGDLS and CDR2 as YYNGEE. This clonotype was obtained from a human donor with aplastic anemia. The chain joins TRBV9 to TRBJ2-7, with TRBD2 identical over 9 bases. The sample taken for sequencing was sorted CD4+, CD8+, or CD8+CD57+ T cells (not recorded which) from PBMCs. CDR3 loop: CASSVGTSDYEQYF. CDR3 in DNA: TGTGCCAGCAGCGTAGGGACTAGCGACTACGAGCAGTACTTC.